The source of this T cell receptor (beta chain) is a study of naive and memory T cell subsets. The CDR3 sequence is 12 residues long. The V segment lost 6 bases and the J segment 9 bases; nucleotides outside the gene matches: 5. Germline values: CDR1 ENHRY, CDR2 SYGVKD. An equimolar mix of two oligonucleotides served as the beta constant-region primer for TRBC1 and TRBC2. Four rounds of PCR amplified the ligated cDNA using nested alpha and beta constant-region primers plus SP2. TCRdb re-analysed the UMI-ligation and nested PCR reads in MiXCR, keeping a single row per CDR3 protein. The table records tens of thousands of distinct CDR3 sequences, approximately 17% of them present only once.

The clonotype was recovered from a human donor in good health. Sequencing was done on a sample of effector memory CD4+ T cells from blood. The subset was: effector memory, CD45RA- CD27-. The chain couples TRBV10-3 to TRBJ2-7; 10 bases match TRBD1. The CDR3 region is CAIRETGGRQYF. The CDR3 nucleotides read TGTGCCATCAGAGAGACAGGGGGCAGGCAGTACTTC.